This T cell receptor (beta chain) was retrieved from a study of siplizumab effects on memory and regulatory T cells. Assay: immunoSEQ multiplex PCR; the TCRdb copy retains only in-frame clones and omits some. The table records approximately 91,000 clones, 95% of them present only once. Germline CDR1 reads SNHLY; CDR2 reads FYNNEI. The CDR3 loop spans 18 amino acids. V lost 2 bases, J lost 0 bases, and 19 bases lay in between. The source is a human donor in good health. This chain joins TRBV2 and TRBJ1-1; D uncertain. The sequenced sample consisted of CD8+ T cells sorted from blood. The CDR3 protein is CASSELSGGEGMNTEAFF. CDR3 bases: TGTGCCAGCAGTGAACTGTCAGGAGGAGAGGGCATGAACACTGAAGCTTTCTTT.